This T cell receptor beta chain was retrieved from a study of T cell changes during pregnancy in multiple sclerosis. The repertoire was sequenced with immunoSEQ multiplex PCR; TCRdb's copy has only in-frame clones and lacks some. The sample consists of around 28,000 clones, about nine tenths of them appearing once. The CDR3 loop spans 15 amino acids. CDR1 is SGHVS and CDR2 is FQNEAQ in the germline V gene. Trimming cost V 5 bases and J 2 bases; bases outside gene matches: 2. The source was CD4+ T cells from peripheral blood mononuclear cells, collected in the first trimester of pregnancy. The chain employs TRBV7-8 and TRBJ2-7; 14 positions agree with TRBD2. The receptor was isolated from a female donor in good health, enrolled as a control in a pregnancy study. CDR3 residues: CASSGLAGGPYEQYF. DNA of the CDR3: TGTGCCAGCAGCGGACTAGCGGGGGGCCCCTACGAGCAGTACTTC.